This TCR beta chain is drawn from a study of T cell repertoires in cytomegalovirus infection. Study-level information: Based on public TCR beta signatures, there were indications of CMV infection and of a matching HLA type. Study results and limitations: HLA-C-restricted CMV clonotypes gave the most frequent clonotype in two of eight donors. Carriers of CMV and the relevant HLA type were discriminated by public TCR beta frequency.

This clonotype was observed a handful of times. Its antigen is still unknown. TCRdb passed the reads through MiXCR, listing each CDR3 protein once. The sample shows around 630,000 distinct CDR3 sequences, 24% of them seen only once. V gave up 3 bases and J gave up 7 bases; unmatched junction bases: 6. CDR3 length: 15 amino acids. Germline lookup yields CDR1 KGHSH and CDR2 LQKENI. The specimen sequenced was CD8+ T cells from PBMCs. The sequence was obtained from a human donor in good health (CMV status not recorded). Some clones in this sample may be carry-over from other donors' samples. This chain uses TRBV18 with TRBJ1-5, with 10 positions matching TRBD1. DNA of the CDR3: TGTGCCAGCTCACCGCCCGGGACAGGGGAACAGCCCCAGCATTTT. Encoded protein: CASSPPGTGEQPQHF.